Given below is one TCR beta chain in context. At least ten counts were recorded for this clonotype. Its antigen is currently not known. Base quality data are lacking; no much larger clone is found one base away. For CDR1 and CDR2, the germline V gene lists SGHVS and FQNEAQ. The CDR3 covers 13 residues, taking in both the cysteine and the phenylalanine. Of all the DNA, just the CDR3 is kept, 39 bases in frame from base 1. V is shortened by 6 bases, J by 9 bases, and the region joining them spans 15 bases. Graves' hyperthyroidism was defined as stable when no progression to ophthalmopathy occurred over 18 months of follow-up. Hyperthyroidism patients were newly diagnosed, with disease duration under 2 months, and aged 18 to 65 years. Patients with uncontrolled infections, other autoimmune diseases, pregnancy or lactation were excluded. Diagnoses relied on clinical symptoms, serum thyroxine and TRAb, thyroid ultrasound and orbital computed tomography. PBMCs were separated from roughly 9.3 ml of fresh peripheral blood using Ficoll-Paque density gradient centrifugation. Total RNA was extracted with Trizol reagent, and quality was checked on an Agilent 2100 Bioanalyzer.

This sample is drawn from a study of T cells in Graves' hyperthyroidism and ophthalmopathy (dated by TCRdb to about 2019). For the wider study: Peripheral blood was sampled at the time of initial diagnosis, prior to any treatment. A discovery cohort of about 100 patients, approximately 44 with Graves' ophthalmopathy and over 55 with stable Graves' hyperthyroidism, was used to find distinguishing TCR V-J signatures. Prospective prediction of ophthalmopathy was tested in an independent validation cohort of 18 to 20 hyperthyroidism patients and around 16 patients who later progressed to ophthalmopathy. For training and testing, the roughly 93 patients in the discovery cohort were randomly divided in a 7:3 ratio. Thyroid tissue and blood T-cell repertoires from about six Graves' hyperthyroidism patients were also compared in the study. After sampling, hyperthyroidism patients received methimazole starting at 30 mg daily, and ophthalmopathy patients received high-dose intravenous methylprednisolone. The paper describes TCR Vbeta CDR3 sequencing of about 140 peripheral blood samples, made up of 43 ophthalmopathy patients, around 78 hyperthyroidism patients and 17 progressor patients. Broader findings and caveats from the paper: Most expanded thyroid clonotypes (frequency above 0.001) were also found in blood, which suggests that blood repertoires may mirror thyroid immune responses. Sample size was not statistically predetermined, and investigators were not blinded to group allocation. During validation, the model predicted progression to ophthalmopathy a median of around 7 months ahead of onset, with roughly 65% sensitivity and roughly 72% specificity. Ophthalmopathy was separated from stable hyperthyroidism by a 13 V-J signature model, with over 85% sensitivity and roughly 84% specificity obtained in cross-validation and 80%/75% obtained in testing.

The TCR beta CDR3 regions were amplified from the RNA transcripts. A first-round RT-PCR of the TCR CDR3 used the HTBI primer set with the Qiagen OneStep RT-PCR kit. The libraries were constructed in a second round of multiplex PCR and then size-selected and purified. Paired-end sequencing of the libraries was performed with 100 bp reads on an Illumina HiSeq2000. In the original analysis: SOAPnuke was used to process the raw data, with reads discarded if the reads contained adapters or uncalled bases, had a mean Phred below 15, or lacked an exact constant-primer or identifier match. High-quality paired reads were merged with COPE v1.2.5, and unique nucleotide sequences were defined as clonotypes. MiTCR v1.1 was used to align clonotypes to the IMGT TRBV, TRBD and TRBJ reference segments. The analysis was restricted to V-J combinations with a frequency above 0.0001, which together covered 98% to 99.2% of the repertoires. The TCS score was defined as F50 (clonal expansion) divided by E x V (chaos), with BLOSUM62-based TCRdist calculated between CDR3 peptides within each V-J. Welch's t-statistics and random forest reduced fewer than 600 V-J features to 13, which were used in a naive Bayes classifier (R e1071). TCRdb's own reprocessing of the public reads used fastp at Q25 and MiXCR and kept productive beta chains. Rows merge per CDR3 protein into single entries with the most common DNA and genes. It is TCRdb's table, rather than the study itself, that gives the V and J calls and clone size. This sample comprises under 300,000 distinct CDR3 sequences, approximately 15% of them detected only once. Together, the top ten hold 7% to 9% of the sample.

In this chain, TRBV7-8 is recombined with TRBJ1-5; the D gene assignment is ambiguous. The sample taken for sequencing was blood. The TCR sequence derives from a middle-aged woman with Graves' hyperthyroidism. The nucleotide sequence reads TGTGCCAGCAGTTGGAAGGTGGGTGCGCCCCAGCATTTT. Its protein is CASSWKVGAPQHF.